These 9 T cell receptor beta chains were all obtained from the same sample, sequenced in a study of T cell changes during pregnancy in multiple sclerosis. The assay was immunoSEQ multiplex PCR, and TCRdb's table has in-frame clones only and misses some. The table has tens of thousands of clones, 85% to 90% seen once. The sample was CD4+ T cells from peripheral blood mononuclear cells, taken in the first trimester of pregnancy. All receptors derive from a female donor with multiple sclerosis, enrolled in a pregnancy study.

This clone has just a few counts. The V gene is TRBV27, the J gene TRBJ1-2; no firm D call. The CDR3 sequence is 12 residues long. Germline loops: CDR1 MNHEY, CDR2 SMNVEV (reference sequence). With 6 bases removed from V and 0 bases from J, the gap between germline ends came to 5 bases. This CDR3 is CASSAANYGYTF. The DNA of the CDR3 is TGTGCCAGCAGCGCGGCTAACTATGGCTACACCTTC.

The rearrangement uses TRBV12-5 and TRBJ2-1, with a weak D call TRBD1 (5 bases). Trimming took off 4 bases at V and 4 bases at J, with 20 bases between the two ends. Germline V gene lookup returns CDR1 LGHNT and CDR2 FRNRAP. CDR3 length: 17 amino acids. For the CDR3, the DNA is TGTGCTAGTGGTTCCCCCCCCGGCAGGGAATTGTACAATGAGCAGTTCTTC. It translates to CASGSPPGRELYNEQFF. Filled out from reference TRBV12-5 and TRBJ2-1, the complete variable domain reads DARVTQTPRHKVTEMGQEVTMRCQPILGHNTVFWYRQTMMQGLELLAYFRNRAPLDDSGMPKDRFSAEMPDATLATLKIQPSEPRDSAVYFCASGSPPGRELYNEQFFGPGTRLTVL.

The genes are TRBV5-4 and TRBJ2-5; maybe TRBD1 (7 bases). V lost 2 bases to trimming and J lost 4 bases, with 15 bases between them. The CDR3 has 15 residues. The germline V gene encodes CDR1 SGHNT and CDR2 YYREEE (reference sequence). The CDR3 is CASSLGGLGGETQYF. In nucleotides, the CDR3 is TGTGCCAGCAGCTTAGGGGGCCTCGGGGGAGAGACCCAGTACTTC.

J is TRBJ1-1 and V is TRBV6-5; 7 bases agree with TRBD1. V shed 5 bases, J shed 7 bases, and the junction held 10 bases outside the gene matches. The CDR3 consists of 14 residues. Per the germline V gene, CDR1 is MNHEY and CDR2 is SVGAGI. CDR3 protein: CASSRTGTALEAFF. DNA for the CDR3: TGTGCCAGCAGTAGAACCGGGACAGCACTTGAAGCTTTCTTT.

CDR3 sequence (DNA): TGTGCCAGCAGTTCCCCGCGGGGGGGGGTAGGCGAGACCCAGTACTTC. Encoded protein: CASSSPRGGVGETQYF. This rearrangement joins TRBV27 to TRBJ2-5, with 9 bases identical to TRBD2. From germline, CDR1 is MNHEY and CDR2 SMNVEV (reference sequence). The ends lost 4 bases at V and 5 bases at J; junction bases unmatched: 11. This CDR3 has 16 residues.

The chain uses TRBV18 and TRBJ1-1; the match to TRBD1 covers 8 bases. CDR3 size: 20 residues. V lost 3 bases and J lost 6; bases outside the gene matches: 24. Germline-derived CDR1 and CDR2 are KGHSH and LQKENI. Here the CDR3 reads CASSPETRTGIPPKDAEAFF. The CDR3 DNA sequence: TGTGCCAGCTCACCGGAGACGCGGACAGGGATACCCCCGAAGGACGCTGAAGCTTTCTTT.

With respect to this clone: Mismatch with germline at one junction end may stem from a read error. Other DNA sequences within the sample encode an identical CDR3. The rearrangement links TRBV19 to TRBJ2-3, with 13 bases matching TRBD2. This CDR3 contains 15 residues. Germline V gives CDR1 LNHDA, CDR2 SQIVND (reference sequence). DNA for the CDR3: TGTGCCAGTAGCAGGACTAGCGGGAGAACAGATACACAGTATTTT. Its protein is CASSRTSGRTDTQYF.

The V call is TRBV18, the J call TRBJ2-1; possibly TRBD2 for D (7 bases). CDR1 and CDR2 from the germline V gene are KGHSH and LQKENI. The CDR3 length is 18 residues. V lost 0 bases and J 8 bases, leaving 23 bases between the germline ends. The CDR3: CASSPPNDGTAGADEQFF. The CDR3 bases are TGTGCCAGCTCACCACCGAATGATGGGACGGCGGGGGCGGATGAGCAGTTCTTC. Full variable domain (rest looked up from reference TRBV18 and TRBJ2-1): NAGVMQNPRHLVRRRGQEARLRCSPMKGHSHVYWYRQLPEEGLKFMVYLQKENIIDESGMPKERFSAEFPKEGPSILRIQQVVRGDSAAYFCASSPPNDGTAGADEQFFGPGTRLTVL.

The V gene is TRBV7-9, the J gene TRBJ1-4; 12 bases align to TRBD1. J gave up 7 bases and V 5 bases, and 5 bases lay outside the gene matches. The CDR3 runs 15 residues. Per germline, CDR1 SEHNR and CDR2 FQNEAQ (reference sequence). For the CDR3, the DNA is TGTGCCAGCAGCCCCGGGACAGGGGGCTTTGAAAAACTGTTTTTT. It yields the protein CASSPGTGGFEKLFF.